The 6 T cell receptor beta chains presented below share a single source sample, sequenced in a study of blood T cell repertoires in COVID-19. Using immunoSEQ multiplex PCR, the repertoire was profiled, and TCRdb retains in-frame clones only, with some absent. The sample shows about 310,000 clones, 70% to 90% of them seen only once. Input material: peripheral blood. The receptors originated from a woman aged 45-65 years who had recovered from COVID-19.

In this sample, this clone turned up once. Other DNA sequences in this sample translate to the same CDR3. This sequence joins TRBV5-1 and TRBJ1-1; 8 nucleotides line up with TRBD1. The CDR3 extends over 12 amino acids. Germline V gene data show CDR1 as SGHRS and CDR2 as YFSETQ. With V trimmed by 0 bases and J by 14 bases, 6 bases remained unmatched. CDR3 in amino acids: CASSLEQGAAFF. CDR3 bases: TGCGCCAGCAGCTTGGAGCAGGGGGCGGCCTTCTTT. Variable domain in full (rest from reference TRBV5-1 and TRBJ1-1): KAGVTQTPRYLIKTRGQQVTLSCSPISGHRSVSWYQQTPGQGLQFLFEYFSETQRNKGNFPGRFSGRQFSNSRSEMNVSTLELGDSALYLCASSLEQGAAFFGQGTRLTVV.

The J gene is TRBJ2-5, the V gene TRBV9; D unclear. CDR3 length: 16 amino acids. The germline CDR1 and CDR2 sequences are SGDLS and YYNGEE. The V end was cut by 0 bases, the J end by 1 base, with 13 bases between. The CDR3, as DNA: TGTGCCAGCAGCGTAGCCCCGGCTAGTCCCCAAGAGACCCAGTACTTC. Translating gives CASSVAPASPQETQYF.

The chain uses TRBV30 and TRBJ1-5, with 8 positions matching TRBD1. Germline CDR1 GTSNPN, CDR2 SVGIG (reference sequence). Trimming removed 0 bases from V and 1 base from J; junction bases left unmatched: 17. The CDR3 is made up of 20 amino acids. As DNA, the CDR3 is TGTGCCTGGAGTGTACAGGATCGGACAGGGTGGTATCTCAGCAATCAGCCCCAGCATTTT. Its translation is CAWSVQDRTGWYLSNQPQHF.

V is TRBV15 and J is TRBJ2-7; 8 bases fit TRBD2. With 5 bases clipped from V and 2 bases from J, the junction kept 5 bases outside the gene matches. The CDR3 length is 14 residues. Per the germline V gene, CDR1 is LNHNV and CDR2 is YYDKDF (reference sequence). The CDR3: CATSEGLVTYEQYF. CDR3 sequence (DNA): TGTGCCACCAGCGAGGGACTAGTGACCTACGAGCAGTACTTC. The entire variable domain, with the rest obtained from reference TRBV15 and TRBJ2-7, is as follows: DAMVIQNPRYQVTQFGKPVTLSCSQTLNHNVMYWYQQKSSQAPKLLFHYYDKDFNNEADTPDNFQSRRPNTSFCFLDIRSPGLGDTAMYLCATSEGLVTYEQYFGPGTRLTVT.

This chain uses TRBV4-3 with TRBJ1-2; D is unresolved. Germline lookup yields CDR1 LGHNA and CDR2 YSLEER. The length of the CDR3 is 14 residues. V lost 4 bases and J 8 bases, leaving 17 bases between the germline ends. CDR3 sequence reads: CASSPGLAREGYTF. For the CDR3, the DNA is TGCGCCAGCAGCCCTGGACTGGCCCGCGAGGGCTACACCTTC.

As DNA, the CDR3 is TGTGCCAGCAGTTACTCGATGCAGGGGAGAAACACCGGGGAGCTGTTTTTT. This codes for CASSYSMQGRNTGELFF. This rearrangement joins TRBV6-2 or TRBV6-3 to TRBJ2-2; a weak D match, TRBD1 (6 bases). The CDR3 extends over 17 amino acids. The V and J ends lost 0 bases and 2 bases respectively, with 13 bases between them. Germline CDR1 is MNHEY and CDR2 is SVGEGT.